One sample yielded the 12 T cell receptor beta chains listed below, sequenced in a study of blood T cell repertoires in COVID-19. Only in-frame clones appear in the TCRdb table, and some are missing; sequencing was by immunoSEQ multiplex PCR. Counted here are around 260,000 clones, approximately 89% occurring once; the ten biggest clones make up 2.2%. Sequencing used peripheral blood. These receptors all stem from a woman aged 30 to 39 with COVID-19, enrolled during active disease.

The chain employs TRBV3-1 (or the pseudogene TRBV3-2) and TRBJ1-6; weak D call: TRBD1 (6 bases). Germline CDR1 is LGHDT and CDR2 is YNNKEL (reference sequence). The length of the CDR3 is 15 residues. V gave up 0 bases and J gave up 10 bases, with 13 bases separating them. In DNA form, the CDR3 reads TGTGCCAGCAGCCAAGAAGGTGGCAGGGGATCACCCCTCCACTTT. It specifies CASSQEGGRGSPLHF.

The J gene is TRBJ1-1, the V gene TRBV5-1; D unclear. Trimming pared 4 bases from V and 1 base from J, leaving 11 bases between. CDR3 size: 14 residues. Per germline, CDR1 SGHRS and CDR2 YFSETQ. The CDR3 reads CASSPPRENTEAFF. CDR3 bases: TGCGCCAGCAGCCCGCCGAGGGAGAACACTGAAGCTTTCTTT.

The rearrangement joins TRBV5-4 to TRBJ2-5, with D maybe TRBD1 (6 bases). The CDR3 totals 14 residues. Trimming removed 0 bases from V and 6 bases from J, with 12 bases in between. The V gene's germline CDR1 is SGHNT and CDR2 YYREEE (reference sequence). CDR3 nucleotides: TGTGCCAGCAGCTTGGTCCTGGGGGCCCAGACCCAGTACTTC. Translated: CASSLVLGAQTQYF. The variable domain in full, completed from reference TRBV5-4 and TRBJ2-5, reads ETGVTQSPTHLIKTRGQQVTLRCSSQSGHNTVSWYQQALGQGPQFIFQYYREEENGRGNFPPRFSGLQFPNYSSELNVNALELDDSALYLCASSLVLGAQTQYFGPGTRLLVL.

The CDR3 DNA is TGTGCCTGGACGTCGGACAGAGTTTCACCCCTCCACTTT. Its translation is CAWTSDRVSPLHF. This chain connects TRBV30 to TRBJ1-6, with D possibly matching TRBD1 (6 bases). CDR1 and CDR2 (germline): GTSNPN, SVGIG (reference sequence). This CDR3 comprises 13 residues. V dropped 4 bases and J dropped 9 bases, with 13 bases sitting between them.

This chain links TRBV6-4 with TRBJ2-1; D might be TRBD1 (7 bases). V was pared by 6 bases and J by 9 bases, with 9 bases between. Germline CDR1 MRHNA, CDR2 SNTAGT. This CDR3 has 11 amino acids. This chain's CDR3 is CASSQGGEQFF. The CDR3 nucleotides are TGTGCCAGCAGCCAGGGGGGTGAGCAGTTCTTC.

This clone appeared a single time. The V call is TRBV27, the J call TRBJ2-3, with D possibly being TRBD1 (6 bases). V dropped 2 bases and J dropped 10 bases, with 25 bases sitting between them. The CDR3 spans 17 residues. Germline CDR1 and CDR2: MNHEY and SMNVEV (reference sequence). The CDR3 region has the DNA TGTGCCAGCAGTTTAAAGTCGGCAGGGGCACCCTCAGTGGCGCAGTATTTT. Its protein product is CASSLKSAGAPSVAQYF.

This chain joins TRBV29-1 and TRBJ2-4; D unclear. The CDR3 covers 11 residues. CDR1 SQVTM and CDR2 ANQGSEA come from the germline V gene. V was pared by 4 bases and J by 11 bases, with 12 bases between. CDR3 bases: TGCAGCGTTGGCCAGTCCAATTTTCAGTACTTC. It is translated as CSVGQSNFQYF.

The gene calls are TRBV19 and TRBJ1-5, with TRBD1 identical over 9 bases. The germline V gene encodes CDR1 LNHDA and CDR2 SQIVND (reference sequence). Trimming removed 10 bases from V and 6 bases from J; junction bases left unmatched: 13. The CDR3 runs 15 residues. The CDR3 protein is CATLPDRGNGQPQHF. CDR3 sequence (DNA): TGTGCCACCCTTCCCGACAGGGGGAATGGTCAGCCCCAGCATTTT.

This clone occurred a few times. This chain connects TRBV11-3 to TRBJ2-1; TRBD2 matches at 10 bases. This CDR3 spans 15 amino acids. The germline V gene encodes CDR1 SGHNT and CDR2 YENEEA. V was clipped by 5 bases and J by 6 bases; unmatched bases: 7. The CDR3 protein is CASSLAGEPSNEQFF. The CDR3 region has the DNA TGTGCCAGCAGCCTAGCGGGAGAGCCCTCCAATGAGCAGTTCTTC. Complete variable domain (other parts from reference TRBV11-3 and TRBJ2-1): EAGVVQSPRYKIIEKKQPVAFWCNPISGHNTLYWYLQNLGQGPELLIRYENEEAVDDSQLPKDRFSAERLKGVDSTLKIQPAELGDSAVYLCASSLAGEPSNEQFFGPGTRLTVL.

This clone is a singleton in its sample. The rearrangement links TRBV10-3 to TRBJ1-1; D perhaps matches TRBD1 (6 bases). This CDR3 has 13 residues. Germline V gene lookup returns CDR1 ENHRY and CDR2 SYGVKD. V was pared by 9 bases and J by 1 base, with 12 bases between. The chain's CDR3 is CAIQGHTNTEAFF. CDR3 bases: TGTGCCATACAGGGACATACGAACACTGAAGCTTTCTTT.

The CDR3 here is CASRQSGPRAPGANVLTF. The CDR3 DNA reads TGTGCCAGCAGACAATCAGGACCCAGGGCGCCTGGGGCCAACGTCCTGACTTTC. The rearrangement uses TRBV5-8 and TRBJ2-6, with a weak D call TRBD1 (5 bases). Germline V CDR1 and CDR2: SGHTS, YDEGEE. The CDR3 contains 18 residues. Trimming left V 5 bases short and J 2 bases short, with 20 bases between. Complete variable domain (other parts from reference TRBV5-8 and TRBJ2-6): EAGVTQSPTHLIKTRGQQATLRCSPISGHTSVYWYQQALGLGLQFLLWYDEGEERNRGNFPPRFSGRQFPNYSSELNVNALELEDSALYLCASRQSGPRAPGANVLTFGAGSRLTVL.

J is TRBJ2-1 and V is TRBV7-9; TRBD2 matches at 9 bases. The CDR3 length is 15 residues. The trim removed 1 base at V and 3 bases at J, leaving 1 base unmatched. CDR1 is SEHNR, CDR2 FQNEAQ, per germline (reference sequence). CDR3 coding DNA: TGTGCCAGCAGCTTAGGACTAGCGGACTACAATGAGCAGTTCTTC. Amino acid sequence: CASSLGLADYNEQFF.